One and the same sample provided the 29 T cell receptor beta chains below, sequenced in a study of shared clonotypes between healthy human individuals. Method: immunoSEQ multiplex PCR; TCRdb's copy keeps in-frame clones and lacks some. The data hold 2 million to 2.5 million clones, with roughly 93% observed a single time. The source material was naive CD4+ T cells from PBMCs. Subset noted: CD45RA+ positively selected. These receptors were taken from a man aged 18 to 29 in good health. Some clones in this sample may be carry-over from other donors' samples.

As for this clone: At one boundary the junction diverges from the germline segment, which might be a read error. In DNA, the CDR3 is TGTGCCAGCAGCAAAACATCCACCGGGACAGAGATGTCCTTC. Protein sequence: CASSKTSTGTEMSF. V gene TRBV11-2 combines with J gene TRBJ2-7; the match to TRBD1 covers 7 bases. This CDR3 region has 14 residues. Germline CDR1 is SGHAT and CDR2 is FQNNGV.

This chain joins TRBV7-9 and TRBJ2-5; D possibly corresponds to TRBD2 (6 bases). The CDR3 is 14 residues long. Germline loops: CDR1 SEHNR, CDR2 FQNEAQ (reference sequence). V shed 1 base and J shed 5 bases, with 11 bases lying between them. The CDR3 nucleotides are TGTGCCAGCAGCTTAGGACTAGTCGACGAGACCCAGTACTTC. Residues: CASSLGLVDETQYF.

The chain carries TRBV5-4 and TRBJ2-5; D call uncertain. This CDR3 has 13 amino acids. Per germline, CDR1 SGHNT and CDR2 YYREEE (reference sequence). Trimming removed 6 bases at V and 4 bases at J, with 13 bases between. DNA for the CDR3: TGTGCCAGCATGTGGCGGCCACGAGAGACCCAGTACTTC. Its translation: CASMWRPRETQYF. Combining the CDR3 with reference TRBV5-4 and TRBJ2-5 gives the whole variable domain ETGVTQSPTHLIKTRGQQVTLRCSSQSGHNTVSWYQQALGQGPQFIFQYYREEENGRGNFPPRFSGLQFPNYSSELNVNALELDDSALYLCASMWRPRETQYFGPGTRLLVL.

The chain joins TRBV6-6 to TRBJ1-1, with D tentatively TRBD1 (6 bases). V shed 5 bases and J shed 3 bases, with 10 bases lying between them. CDR3 size: 13 residues. Germline V gene data show CDR1 as MNHNY and CDR2 as SVGAGI (reference sequence). The CDR3 nucleotides are TGTGCCAGCAGTCCCAGGGGCTACACTGAAGCTTTCTTT. Protein product: CASSPRGYTEAFF.

The chain is built from TRBV30 and TRBJ2-1; 12 bases line up with TRBD2. This CDR3 comprises 18 residues. With V trimmed by 1 base and J by 3 bases, 10 bases remained unmatched. Germline CDR1 GTSNPN, CDR2 SVGIG (reference sequence). The CDR3 DNA reads TGTGCCTGGAGTGATGGACTAGCGGGACCCGGAGGCTACAATGAGCAGTTCTTC. Encoded protein: CAWSDGLAGPGGYNEQFF.

Details on this clone: The same CDR3 also results from other DNA sequences found in this sample. The genes are TRBV5-1 and TRBJ2-1; D could derive from TRBD1 or TRBD2 (5 bases each). Trimming took 0 bases from V and 6 from J, leaving 10 bases between them. This CDR3 region has 14 residues. The germline V gene has CDR1 SGHRS and CDR2 YFSETQ. The CDR3 protein is CASSLEGTSNEQFF. CDR3 coding DNA: TGCGCCAGCAGCTTGGAGGGGACCAGCAATGAGCAGTTCTTC.

The V call is TRBV5-4, the J call TRBJ1-2, with a possible D match to TRBD1 (5 bases). Deletions cut 4 bases from V and 4 bases from J, with 14 bases between. The CDR3 is made up of 14 amino acids. Germline CDR1 and CDR2: SGHNT and YYREEE (reference sequence). The CDR3 spells CASSARGATYGYTF. The CDR3 nucleotides are TGTGCCAGCAGCGCACGAGGGGCTACCTATGGCTACACCTTC.

The J gene is TRBJ2-2, the V gene TRBV9, with 7 bases fitting TRBD1. The CDR3 contains 14 residues. The germline CDR1 and CDR2 sequences are SGDLS and YYNGEE. The junction had 7 bases not matched to a gene; V was cut back by 4 bases and J by 7 bases. CDR3 protein: CASSQGTGVGELFF. The CDR3 region has the DNA TGTGCCAGCAGCCAAGGCACAGGGGTCGGGGAGCTGTTTTTT.

The chain is built from TRBV9 and TRBJ1-3; D ambiguous. Germline CDR1 is SGDLS and CDR2 is YYNGEE. CDR3 size: 15 residues. The germline V and J ends were trimmed by 0 bases and 4 bases, with 11 bases remaining between them. The CDR3 loop is CASSVDQDPGNTIYF. In DNA, the CDR3 is TGTGCCAGCAGCGTAGACCAGGATCCGGGAAACACCATATATTTT.

V is TRBV6-6 and J is TRBJ2-3; D unclear. This CDR3 is 11 amino acids long. V was shortened by 5 bases and J by 6 bases, with 6 bases between the two germline ends. Germline-derived CDR1 and CDR2 are MNHNY and SVGAGI (reference sequence). The CDR3 DNA is TGTGCCAGCAGTCCCCTCGATACGCAGTATTTT. This translates into CASSPLDTQYF.

The V and J genes are TRBV6-1 and TRBJ1-5; the match to TRBD1 covers 10 bases. CDR1 is MNHNS and CDR2 is SASEGT in the germline V gene. The length of the CDR3 is 15 residues. J was trimmed by 3 bases and V by 6 bases; bases with no gene match: 5. The CDR3 nucleotides are TGTGCCAGCAGCGCGGGGACAGGGGCCAATCAGCCCCAGCATTTT. Its translation is CASSAGTGANQPQHF.

Remarks on this clone: In the same sample, other DNA sequences code for this CDR3. The gene calls are TRBV10-3 and TRBJ2-3; no clear D. Germline CDR1 ENHRY, CDR2 SYGVKD. Trimming removed 0 bases from V and 0 bases from J, with 4 bases in between. The CDR3 contains 14 residues. This CDR3 reads CAISESISTDTQYF. The CDR3 coding sequence is TGTGCCATCAGTGAGTCAATCAGCACAGATACGCAGTATTTT.

The chain couples TRBV18 to TRBJ2-5; D remains ambiguous. The germline V and J ends were trimmed by 1 base and 2 bases, with 20 bases remaining between them. In germline, CDR1 is KGHSH, CDR2 LQKENI. This CDR3 has 18 residues. CDR3 DNA sequence: TGTGCCAGCTCACCACTTCTCGTCTCAACGGCGCATCAAGAGACCCAGTACTTC. Protein: CASSPLLVSTAHQETQYF.

The V gene is TRBV4-3, the J gene TRBJ2-7; D gene ambiguous. Germline lookup yields CDR1 LGHNA and CDR2 YSLEER. The CDR3 has 17 residues. V lost 0 bases, J lost 4 bases, and 19 bases lay in between. CDR3 region: CASSQDFPEPPTYEQYF. The CDR3 nucleotides are TGCGCCAGCAGCCAAGATTTTCCGGAGCCCCCTACTTACGAGCAGTACTTC.

The chain carries TRBV30 and TRBJ1-2; D gene unclear. Trimming removed 4 bases from V and 4 bases from J, with 13 bases in between. The CDR3 runs 13 residues. The germline V gene encodes CDR1 GTSNPN and CDR2 SVGIG (reference sequence). Here the CDR3 DNA reads TGTGCCTGGATATCGGGGTTTGGCTATGGCTACACCTTC. Translating gives CAWISGFGYGYTF.

The genes are TRBV27 and TRBJ1-6; D unclear. Trimming removed 6 bases from V and 0 bases from J, with 18 bases in between. The germline V gene has CDR1 MNHEY and CDR2 SMNVEV (reference sequence). The CDR3 runs to 18 residues. CDR3 loop: CASRPLREKTSYNSPLHF. The DNA of the CDR3 is TGTGCCAGCAGACCCCTGCGCGAAAAAACCTCCTATAATTCACCCCTCCACTTT.

The V gene is TRBV9, the J gene TRBJ2-2, with 7 bases that match TRBD1. Germline V gene lookup returns CDR1 SGDLS and CDR2 YYNGEE. With V trimmed by 0 bases and J by 0 bases, 8 bases remained unmatched. There are 18 residues in the CDR3. CDR3 nucleotide sequence: TGTGCCAGCAGCGTAGCCGAACTGGGGACAGCGAACACCGGGGAGCTGTTTTTT. This sequence encodes CASSVAELGTANTGELFF.

The sample holds a few counts of this clone. The sample contains more than one DNA sequence encoding this CDR3. This chain connects TRBV5-4 to TRBJ1-3; possible D gene TRBD1, 5 bases. Trimming pared 2 bases from V and 0 bases from J, leaving 6 bases between. Germline V CDR1 and CDR2: SGHNT, YYREEE (reference sequence). The CDR3 sequence is 14 residues long. The CDR3 spells CASSLDSSGNTIYF. The CDR3 region has the DNA TGTGCCAGCAGCTTAGACAGCTCTGGAAACACCATATATTTT.

The chain combines TRBV6-1 with TRBJ2-3, with 10 bases matching TRBD1. CDR1 and CDR2 from the germline V gene are MNHNS and SASEGT. The CDR3 has 15 amino acids. V was clipped by 6 bases and J by 2 bases; unmatched bases: 5. CDR3 nucleotide sequence: TGTGCCAGCAGGCGGGACAGGGGTTACACAGATACGCAGTATTTT. Amino acids: CASRRDRGYTDTQYF.

The chain joins TRBV7-3 to TRBJ2-5; TRBD2 agrees at 9 bases. V gave up 1 base and J gave up 5 bases; unmatched junction bases: 14. Germline V lookup: CDR1 SGHTA, CDR2 FQGTGA. This CDR3 has 18 residues. The DNA for the CDR3 is TGTGCCAGCAGCTTAATCGTTGCGGCGGGAGGGGTAGGGGAGACCCAGTACTTC. It translates to CASSLIVAAGGVGETQYF.

The chain carries TRBV5-4 and TRBJ2-1; 7 bases are a match to TRBD2. This CDR3 comprises 16 residues. The junction had 5 bases not matched to a gene; V was cut back by 0 bases and J by 2 bases. The V gene's germline CDR1 is SGHNT and CDR2 YYREEE (reference sequence). The CDR3 protein is CASSLGWEGPYNEQFF. The CDR3 DNA follows: TGTGCCAGCAGCTTGGGTTGGGAGGGCCCCTACAATGAGCAGTTCTTC. Based on the CDR3 plus reference TRBV5-4 and TRBJ2-1, the full variable domain is ETGVTQSPTHLIKTRGQQVTLRCSSQSGHNTVSWYQQALGQGPQFIFQYYREEENGRGNFPPRFSGLQFPNYSSELNVNALELDDSALYLCASSLGWEGPYNEQFFGPGTRLTVL.

The gene calls are TRBV30 and TRBJ2-2, with D possibly matching TRBD2 (5 bases). Deletions cut 2 bases from V and 4 bases from J, with 26 bases between. Germline CDR1 and CDR2: GTSNPN and SVGIG (reference sequence). CDR3 length equals 19 residues. CDR3 DNA sequence: TGTGCCTGGAGTCCCAGCCGATTCAGCGGCATAAGATCCACCGGGGAGCTGTTTTTT. Protein: CAWSPSRFSGIRSTGELFF.

To note about this clone: Other DNA sequences within the sample encode an identical CDR3. The CDR3 nucleotides read TGTGCCAGCAGCGTAGGAGCGGGAGGCAACACCGGGGAGCTGTTTTTT. This gives the protein CASSVGAGGNTGELFF. The V gene is TRBV9, the J gene TRBJ2-2, with 9 positions matching TRBD2. Germline loops: CDR1 SGDLS, CDR2 YYNGEE. The CDR3 length is 16 residues. V shed 0 bases and J 2 bases; nucleotides not matched to a gene: 2. The full variable domain, rest sourced from reference TRBV9 and TRBJ2-2, is DSGVTQTPKHLITATGQRVTLRCSPRSGDLSVYWYQQSLDQGLQFLIQYYNGEERAKGNILERFSAQQFPDLHSELNLSSLELGDSALYFCASSVGAGGNTGELFFGEGSRLTVL.

As concerns this clone: Germline is not matched at one junction end, which may reflect a read error. V gene TRBV28 combines with J gene TRBJ2-7, with D perhaps being TRBD1 or TRBD2 (7 bases each). CDR3 length equals 14 residues. Germline CDR1 reads MDHEN; CDR2 reads SYDVKM. The CDR3 bases are TGTGCCAGCAGGGAGGGAGGGGGCCCCTACGGGCAGTACTTC. Translation gives CASREGGGPYGQYF.

This clone is a singleton in its sample. The chain has TRBV28 and TRBJ2-7; the D is unclear. Germline CDR1 and CDR2: MDHEN and SYDVKM. The CDR3 extends over 14 amino acids. Trimming removed 2 bases at V and 0 bases at J, with 8 bases between. As DNA, the CDR3 is TGTGCCAGCAGTTTAAGTCAGATCTCCTACGAGCAGTACTTC. It specifies CASSLSQISYEQYF.

The V call is TRBV2, the J call TRBJ1-5, with D perhaps matching TRBD1 (6 bases). V lost 6 bases and J lost 5, with 14 bases in between. The CDR3 totals 14 residues. CDR1 SNHLY and CDR2 FYNNEI come from the germline V gene. CDR3 loop: CASSFTEGDQPQHF. The CDR3 nucleotides read TGTGCCAGCAGCTTTACAGAGGGGGATCAGCCCCAGCATTTT.

The chain recombines TRBV30 with TRBJ2-7; TRBD1 matches 8 bases. The junction had 7 bases not matched to a gene; V was cut back by 1 base and J by 2 bases. The germline V gene has CDR1 GTSNPN and CDR2 SVGIG (reference sequence). This CDR3 has 15 residues. CDR3 coding DNA: TGTGCCTGGAGTGCCATCGGGACAGGCCCCTACGAGCAGTACTTC. Its translation is CAWSAIGTGPYEQYF.

The rearrangement links TRBV4-1 to TRBJ1-1; TRBD1 matches at 7 bases. This CDR3 contains 16 residues. CDR1 is MGHRA, CDR2 YSYEKL, per germline. V shed 5 bases, J shed 5 bases, and the junction held 14 bases outside the gene matches. CDR3 DNA sequence: TGCGCCAGCAGCTCGCGTCGGCAGGGGGATCAAACTGAAGCTTTCTTT. Translated: CASSSRRQGDQTEAFF.

The count of this clone is one. This chain joins TRBV7-3 and TRBJ2-5; D perhaps matches TRBD2 (6 bases). CDR3 length: 16 amino acids. V dropped 1 base and J dropped 2 bases, with 14 bases sitting between them. Germline CDR1 reads SGHTA; CDR2 reads FQGTGA. The CDR3 spells CASSLMFRERQETQYF. CDR3 in DNA: TGTGCCAGCAGCTTAATGTTCCGGGAGAGGCAAGAGACCCAGTACTTC.